This TCR beta chain was identified in a study of T cell repertoires in cytomegalovirus infection. Study background: In public TCR beta signatures, there were indications of both CMV infection and matching HLA type. Study-wide points: HLA-C-restricted CMV-specific TCR beta clonotypes prevailed in the ex vivo response. Carriers of CMV and the relevant HLA type were discriminated by public TCR beta frequency.

Of note for this clonotype: Its antigen is unidentified.

TCRdb used MiXCR to reprocess the reads, holding one entry per CDR3 protein. There are fewer than 300,000 distinct CDR3 sequences in the sample; around 25% occur only once, and approximately 13% lies in the top ten. Unmatched junction bases numbered 10, after V lost 4 bases and J lost 7 bases. The V gene's germline CDR1 is SGHTA and CDR2 FQGNSA. The CDR3 length is 15 residues. V gene TRBV7-2 combines with J gene TRBJ1-1, with 9 bases identical to TRBD1. This TCR came from a human donor in good health (CMV status not recorded). Some clones in this sample may be carry-over from other donors' samples. Sequencing was carried out using PBMCs. The CDR3 reads CASSSTGGNRGEAFF. The CDR3 DNA reads TGTGCCAGCAGCTCAACAGGGGGCAATCGGGGTGAAGCTTTCTTT.